This is a list of T cell receptor beta chains from one sample in a study of lymphopenia after photon versus proton radiotherapy. TCRdb's table, derived via immunoSEQ multiplex PCR, lists solely in-frame clones and lacks some. The table lists about 22,000 clones, about 89% of them singletons. This specimen consisted of peripheral blood, obtained from a patient treated with proton-based radiotherapy. These receptors came from an older man with esophageal cancer. CDR3s include the opening cysteine and the closing phenylalanine or tryptophan. Each record gives: clone size, D gene, V gene, J gene, CDR3 protein, CDR3 DNA. The D gene is left open where the match is weak. Size values are once, few and many counts, or a class for expanded clones, and some rows have none.

.	TRBD1	TRBV7-9	TRBJ2-7	CASSLAGASRDRGRYEQYF	TGTGCCAGCAGCTTGGCCGGAGCGAGTCGGGACAGGGGCCGCTACGAGCAGTACTTC
once	.	TRBV19	TRBJ2-4	CASSFGQPGAKNIQYF	TGTGCCAGTAGTTTTGGACAGCCGGGAGCCAAAAACATTCAGTACTTC
.	.	TRBV7-6	TRBJ2-3	CASSTGRMSSDTQYF	TGTGCCAGCAGTACGGGGCGAATGTCTTCAGATACGCAGTATTTT
once	.	TRBV4-3	TRBJ2-6	CASSQDRTGANVLTF	TGCGCCAGCAGCCAAGATAGGACCGGGGCCAACGTCCTGACTTTC
.	.	TRBV7-8	TRBJ2-2	CASSPTPSVMNTGELFF	TGTGCCAGCAGCCCCACTCCGTCGGTTATGAACACCGGGGAGCTGTTTTTT
.	.	TRBV9	TRBJ2-7	CASSPRTSSGYEQYF	TGTGCCAGCAGCCCCCGGACTTCAAGCGGCTACGAGCAGTACTTC
.	.	TRBV5-1	TRBJ2-2	CASSLMGNTGELFF	TGCGCCAGCAGCTTAATGGGGAACACCGGGGAGCTGTTTTTT
.	.	TRBV18	TRBJ1-5	CASSPTSLNSNQPQHF	TGTGCCAGCTCACCAACGAGCTTAAATAGCAATCAGCCCCAGCATTTT
.	TRBD1	TRBV23-1	TRBJ1-1	CASSQNGTGHTEAFF	TGCGCCAGCAGTCAGAATGGGACAGGCCATACTGAAGCTTTCTTT
.	.	TRBV2	TRBJ2-7	CASAYRTGRVGEQYF	TGTGCCAGCGCCTACCGGACGGGACGTGTTGGCGAGCAGTACTTC
once	.	TRBV7-2	TRBJ2-1	CASSLRGPLFF	TGTGCCAGCAGCTTAAGAGGACCGCTGTTCTTC
.	.	TRBV5-8	TRBJ2-7	CASTPYRFLYEQYF	TGTGCCAGCACCCCTTACAGGTTTCTCTACGAGCAGTACTTC
.	.	TRBV2	TRBJ2-3	CASSYSNGDTQYF	TGTGCCAGCAGTTACAGCAACGGAGATACGCAGTATTTT
.	TRBD1	TRBV30	TRBJ2-5	CAWGTGGVETQYF	TGTGCCTGGGGGACAGGGGGAGTGGAGACCCAGTACTTC
.	.	TRBV14	TRBJ1-1	CASSQTGRAEAFF	TGTGCCAGCAGCCAAACAGGGAGGGCTGAAGCTTTCTTT
.	.	TRBV7-9	TRBJ2-5	CASSYRDNEETQYF	TGTGCCAGCAGCTATCGGGACAACGAAGAGACCCAGTACTTC
once	TRBD1	TRBV18	TRBJ2-1	CASSLGQGAYNEQFF	TGTGCCAGCTCATTGGGACAGGGGGCGTACAATGAGCAGTTCTTC
.	.	TRBV7-2	TRBJ2-1	CASSLDFYNEQFF	TGTGCCAGCAGCTTAGACTTCTACAATGAGCAGTTCTTC
.	.	TRBV30	TRBJ1-5	CAWSDSNQPQHF	TGTGCCTGGAGTGATAGCAATCAGCCCCAGCATTTT
.	.	TRBV18	TRBJ1-2	CASSPTEDVGYTF	TGTGCCAGCTCACCGACCGAAGATGTGGGCTACACCTTC
.	.	TRBV5-1	TRBJ2-5	CASSPTVLYQETQYF	TGCGCCAGCAGTCCCACAGTGCTGTACCAAGAGACCCAGTACTTC
.	TRBD1	TRBV27	TRBJ1-2	CASRRGGALGYTF	TGTGCCAGCAGGCGAGGGGGCGCTTTGGGCTACACCTTC
.	.	TRBV6-6	TRBJ1-2	CASSYSTVGGYTF	TGTGCCAGCAGTTACTCGACGGTAGGAGGCTACACCTTC
.	.	TRBV7-2	TRBJ2-7	CASSWGGGANPQQYF	TGTGCCAGCAGCTGGGGAGGGGGGGCTAATCCCCAGCAGTACTTC
.	.	TRBV30	TRBJ1-1	CAWIGPALNTEAFF	TGTGCCTGGATCGGACCCGCCTTGAACACTGAAGCTTTCTTT
.	TRBD1	TRBV4-1	TRBJ2-1	CASSQDRTGAYNEQFF	TGCGCCAGCAGCCAAGATCGGACAGGCGCCTACAATGAGCAGTTCTTC
.	.	TRBV19	TRBJ2-5	CASSINGRQKETQYF	TGTGCCAGTAGTATTAACGGTCGGCAAAAAGAGACCCAGTACTTC
.	.	TRBV19	TRBJ1-2	CASTSLRTDYGYTF	TGTGCCAGTACTTCCCTCAGGACGGACTATGGCTACACCTTC
.	TRBD1	TRBV7-9	TRBJ2-2	CASSHRQGANTGELFF	TGTGCCAGCAGCCATAGACAGGGGGCGAACACCGGGGAGCTGTTTTTT
.	TRBD2	TRBV4-3	TRBJ2-7	CASSQVRLAGEAYEQYF	TGCGCCAGCAGCCAAGTTCGCCTAGCGGGAGAGGCCTACGAGCAGTACTTC
once	TRBD1	TRBV6-6	TRBJ1-1	CASSSRQGVDYTEAFF	TGTGCCAGCAGTTCCCGGCAGGGGGTGGATTACACTGAAGCTTTCTTT
.	.	TRBV29-1	TRBJ1-2	CSVEIWGMGGYTF	TGCAGCGTTGAAATTTGGGGCATGGGGGGCTACACCTTC
.	TRBD1	TRBV7-9	TRBJ1-4	CASSLARDSNEKLFF	TGTGCCAGCAGCTTAGCGAGGGACAGTAATGAAAAACTGTTTTTT
few	.	TRBV9	TRBJ1-1	CASSLGKLNTEAFF	TGTGCCAGCAGCCTGGGGAAACTGAACACTGAAGCTTTCTTT
.	TRBD2	TRBV10-3	TRBJ2-1	CAISEWTSGRNEQFF	TGTGCCATCAGTGAATGGACTAGCGGGAGGAATGAGCAGTTCTTC
.	.	TRBV28	TRBJ1-4	CASSPAGEKLFF	TGTGCCAGCAGTCCGGCAGGGGAAAAACTGTTTTTT
.	.	TRBV19	TRBJ2-3	CASIPGTSTDTQYF	TGTGCCAGTATCCCCGGGACTAGCACAGATACGCAGTATTTT
.	.	TRBV5-1	TRBJ2-2	CASSLAEGGPGELFF	TGCGCCAGCAGCTTGGCGGAGGGAGGCCCCGGGGAGCTGTTTTTT
.	.	TRBV9	TRBJ2-1	CASSVVGAWGYNEQFF	TGTGCCAGCAGCGTAGTCGGCGCCTGGGGTTACAATGAGCAGTTCTTC
.	.	TRBV20-1	TRBJ1-4	CSARLSGLFF	TGCAGTGCTAGATTGTCAGGACTGTTTTTT
once	.	TRBV28	TRBJ1-2	CASSLSQGLGYGYTF	TGTGCCAGCAGTTTATCACAGGGTTTGGGCTATGGCTACACCTTC
.	.	TRBV7-2	TRBJ1-2	CASSFAGVNYGYTF	TGTGCCAGCAGCTTTGCAGGGGTCAACTATGGCTACACCTTC
.	.	TRBV11-2	TRBJ2-5	CASSLGVQETQYF	TGTGCCAGCAGCTTAGGTGTACAAGAGACCCAGTACTTC
.	TRBD1	TRBV7-8	TRBJ1-1	CASSFRTGAGTEAFF	TGTGCCAGCAGCTTTCGGACAGGGGCGGGCACTGAAGCTTTCTTT
.	.	TRBV2	TRBJ2-2	CASSAIGWFGVAGELFF	TGTGCCAGCAGTGCCATAGGTTGGTTTGGGGTCGCCGGGGAGCTGTTTTTT
.	.	TRBV14	TRBJ2-5	CASRGPYQETQYF	TGTGCCAGCAGGGGTCCGTACCAAGAGACCCAGTACTTC
.	.	TRBV6-6	TRBJ2-5	CASSWTPGGGQETQYF	TGTGCCAGCAGTTGGACCCCAGGGGGAGGTCAAGAGACCCAGTACTTC
few	.	TRBV10-3	TRBJ1-6	CAISEGQGYSPLHF	TGTGCCATCAGCGAGGGGCAGGGATATTCACCCCTCCACTTT
.	TRBD2	TRBV4-1	TRBJ2-1	CASSQELAEFSNEQFF	TGCGCCAGCAGCCAGGAACTAGCGGAATTCTCCAATGAGCAGTTCTTC
.	.	TRBV27	TRBJ2-7	CASSLSFSSSYEQYF	TGTGCCAGCAGTTTATCGTTCAGTAGCTCCTACGAGCAGTACTTC
few	TRBD1	TRBV2	TRBJ2-5	CASSRTGKLSGAQYF	TGTGCCAGCAGTCGGACAGGGAAACTTTCGGGGGCCCAGTACTTC
.	.	TRBV10-3	TRBJ1-2	CAISEQPNYGYTF	TGTGCCATCAGTGAGCAGCCTAACTATGGCTACACCTTC
.	.	TRBV19	TRBJ1-6	CASSTTGRSPLHF	TGTGCCAGTAGTACCACAGGGCGATCACCCCTCCACTTT